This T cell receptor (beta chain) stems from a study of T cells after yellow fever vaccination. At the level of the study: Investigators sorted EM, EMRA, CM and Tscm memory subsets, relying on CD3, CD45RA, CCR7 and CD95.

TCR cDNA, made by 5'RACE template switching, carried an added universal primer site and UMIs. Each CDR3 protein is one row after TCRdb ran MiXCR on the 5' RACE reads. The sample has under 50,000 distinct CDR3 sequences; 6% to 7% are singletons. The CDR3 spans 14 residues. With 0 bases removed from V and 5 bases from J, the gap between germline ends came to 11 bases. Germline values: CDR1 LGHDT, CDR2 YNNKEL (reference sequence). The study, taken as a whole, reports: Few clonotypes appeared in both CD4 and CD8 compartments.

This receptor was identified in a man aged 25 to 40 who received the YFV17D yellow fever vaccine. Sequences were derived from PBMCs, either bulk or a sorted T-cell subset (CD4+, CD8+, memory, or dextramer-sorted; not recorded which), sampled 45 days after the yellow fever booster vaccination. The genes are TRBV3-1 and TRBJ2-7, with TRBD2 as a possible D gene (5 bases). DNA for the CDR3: TGTGCCAGCAGCCAAGATCAGCGGCGGAACGAGCAGTACTTC. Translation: CASSQDQRRNEQYF.